The 21 T cell receptor beta chains reported below all come from one sample, sequenced in a study of T-cell memory formation after mild COVID-19. TCRdb re-called the 5' RACE reads through MiXCR, storing one row per CDR3 protein. The sample records about 200,000 distinct CDR3 sequences, around 9.1% being singletons. Sequenced input: PBMCs or a T cell subset sorted from them (not recorded which). The receptors stem from a man aged 18 to 30 who had mild COVID-19 (a few samples of this study predate the infection). Cell type and time point are not known.

The table lists this clonotype with a few counts. V is TRBV4-2 and J is TRBJ2-5, with a tentative D call TRBD1 (5 bases). The CDR3 totals 14 residues. Germline V gives CDR1 LGHNA, CDR2 YNFKEQ. Trimming removed 0 bases from V and 3 bases from J, with 8 bases in between. The CDR3 sequence is CASSQERQKETQYF. The CDR3 DNA sequence: TGTGCCAGCAGCCAAGAGCGACAGAAAGAGACCCAGTACTTC.

V gene TRBV7-3 combines with J gene TRBJ2-1, with TRBD2 as a possible D gene (6 bases). The ends were cut back, 4 bases at V and 0 bases at J, with 13 bases in the middle. The germline CDR1 and CDR2 sequences are SGHTA and FQGTGA. CDR3 length: 16 residues. This CDR3 is CASSSSGARSYNEQFF. CDR3 DNA sequence: TGTGCCAGCAGCTCCTCGGGAGCGCGCTCCTACAATGAGCAGTTCTTC.

The table lists this clonotype with a few counts. The rearrangement joins TRBV12-3 or TRBV12-4 to TRBJ2-2; 9 bases align to TRBD1. This CDR3 region has 14 residues. After removal of 5 bases from V and 7 bases from J, the junction contained 5 bases not matched to a gene. The CDR3 DNA sequence: TGTGCCAGCAGTCCGGGACAGGGCATCGGGGAGCTGTTTTTT. Residues: CASSPGQGIGELFF.

This clonotype was counted a few times. J is TRBJ2-1 and V is TRBV30, with D unresolved. Trimming removed 1 base at V and 9 bases at J, with 13 bases between. The germline V gene encodes CDR1 GTSNPN and CDR2 SVGIG (reference sequence). The CDR3 is made up of 13 amino acids. As DNA, the CDR3 is TGTGCCTGGAGTGGACGGAGCAACGGTGAGCAGTTCTTC. Protein sequence: CAWSGRSNGEQFF. Based on the CDR3 plus reference TRBV30 and TRBJ2-1, the full variable domain is SQTIHQWPATLVQPVGSPLSLECTVEGTSNPNLYWYRQAAGRGLQLLFYSVGIGQISSEVPQNLSASRPQDRQFILSSKKLLLSDSGFYLCAWSGRSNGEQFFGPGTRLTVL.

This clonotype was observed at least ten times. The chain has TRBV24-1 and TRBJ1-1; the D gene is possibly TRBD1 (6 bases). The CDR3 has 14 residues. V was trimmed by 3 bases and J by 2 bases, leaving 9 bases between them. Per germline, CDR1 KGHDR and CDR2 SFDVKD. The CDR3 nucleotides read TGTGCCACCAGTGATACGACAGGCAACACTGAAGCTTTCTTT. Protein: CATSDTTGNTEAFF.

V and J are TRBV12-5 and TRBJ1-2; D call uncertain. Looked up from germline, CDR1 is LGHNT and CDR2 is FRNRAP. Trimming pared 5 bases from V and 6 bases from J, leaving 13 bases between. The CDR3 has 13 residues. The CDR3 loop reads CASGVAVMNGYTF. The CDR3 bases are TGTGCTAGTGGTGTAGCCGTGATGAATGGCTACACCTTC.

V is TRBV4-1 and J is TRBJ2-3, with 7 bases fitting TRBD2. CDR1 and CDR2 (germline): MGHRA, YSYEKL. The CDR3 loop spans 16 amino acids. J was trimmed by 1 base and V by 2 bases; bases with no gene match: 6. The CDR3: CASSQYEAGGTDTQYF. CDR3 coding DNA: TGCGCCAGCAGCCAATACGAGGCGGGGGGCACAGATACGCAGTATTTT.

This clonotype was counted ten times or more. The CDR3 sequence is CSARDPWRGDTEAFF. The CDR3, as DNA: TGCAGTGCTAGAGATCCCTGGAGAGGGGACACTGAAGCTTTCTTT. The J gene is TRBJ1-1, the V gene TRBV20-1; perhaps TRBD1 as D (5 bases). The CDR3 has 15 residues. Germline CDR1 DFQATT, CDR2 SNEGSKA (reference sequence). V lost 0 bases and J lost 3, with 14 bases in between.

This clonotype rates as medium-sized. V is TRBV5-1 and J is TRBJ2-3; no clear D. Trimming cost V 0 bases and J 6 bases, with 11 bases left between them. CDR3 length: 14 amino acids. Germline V gene data show CDR1 as SGHRS and CDR2 as YFSETQ. DNA of the CDR3: TGCGCCAGCAGCTTGGGAATCTCCCAGGATACGCAGTATTTT. This sequence encodes CASSLGISQDTQYF.

This clonotype has only a few counts. At one boundary the junction diverges from the germline segment, which might be a read error. The genes are TRBV2 and TRBJ1-1; D is ambiguous. This CDR3 has 11 amino acids. The germline V gene has CDR1 SNHLY and CDR2 FYNNEI. The CDR3 sequence: CASSQSYPNSF. The CDR3 DNA is TGTGCCAGCAGCCAAAGTTACCCGAATTCTTTT. The entire variable domain, with the rest obtained from reference TRBV2 and TRBJ1-1, is as follows: EPEVTQTPSHQVTQMGQEVILRCVPISNHLYFYWYRQILGQKVEFLVSFYNNEISEKSEIFDDQFSVERPDGSNFTLKIRSTKLEDSAMYFCASSQSYPNSFGQGTRLTVV.

This clonotype was counted only a few times. The chain is built from TRBV5-1 and TRBJ2-3; 9 bases map to TRBD1. J was trimmed by 3 bases and V by 3 bases; bases with no gene match: 5. Germline V gene lookup returns CDR1 SGHRS and CDR2 YFSETQ. The CDR3 length is 15 residues. In DNA, the CDR3 is TGCGCCAGCAGCTCGGGACAGGGAAAAACAGATACGCAGTATTTT. This gives the protein CASSSGQGKTDTQYF.

There are many counts of this clonotype. The chain is built from TRBV5-1 and TRBJ2-4; D may be TRBD2 (5 bases). The germline gives CDR1 SGHRS, CDR2 YFSETQ. The CDR3 covers 16 residues. With 4 bases removed from V and 3 bases from J, the gap between germline ends came to 17 bases. The CDR3 DNA reads as TGCGCCAGCAGCGGCCTCGGGGATGCCGTCAAAAACATTCAGTACTTC. Its protein is CASSGLGDAVKNIQYF.

This clonotype was observed a few times. This sequence joins TRBV5-4 and TRBJ2-7, with D possibly being TRBD1 or TRBD2 (5 bases each). The germline CDR1 and CDR2 sequences are SGHNT and YYREEE (reference sequence). V lost 9 bases to trimming and J lost 2 bases, with 12 bases between them. The CDR3 has 12 amino acids. CDR3 sequence (DNA): TGTGCCACCCGGGGACCCACCTACGAGCAGTACTTC. It yields the protein CATRGPTYEQYF.

This clonotype has at least ten counts. The V gene is TRBV11-2, the J gene TRBJ1-2, with D unresolved. This CDR3 has 13 residues. In germline, CDR1 is SGHAT, CDR2 FQNNGV. The V end lost 5 bases, the J end lost 3 bases, and 10 bases lay between the germline ends. CDR3 protein: CASSLTYDYGYTF. CDR3 DNA sequence: TGTGCCAGCAGCCTAACCTATGACTATGGCTACACCTTC.

This chain connects TRBV5-4 to TRBJ2-1, with 12 bases matching TRBD2. The V gene's germline CDR1 is SGHNT and CDR2 YYREEE (reference sequence). With V trimmed by 4 bases and J by 2 bases, 4 bases remained unmatched. The CDR3 has 16 residues. The CDR3 here is CASSRPSGGAYNEQFF. In DNA, the CDR3 is TGTGCCAGCAGCCGACCTAGCGGGGGGGCCTACAATGAGCAGTTCTTC.

This clonotype was detected a few times. This rearrangement joins TRBV4-1 to TRBJ2-4; TRBD1 aligns across 8 bases. Trimming at V came to 0 bases and at J to 7 bases, leaving 5 bases not matched to a gene. This CDR3 comprises 15 residues. Germline V CDR1 and CDR2: MGHRA, YSYEKL. The CDR3: CASSQDAGGPNIQYF. The CDR3 DNA reads TGCGCCAGCAGCCAAGACGCAGGGGGCCCGAACATTCAGTACTTC.

The gene calls are TRBV7-3 and TRBJ2-2; tentatively, D is TRBD1 (5 bases). From germline, CDR1 is SGHTA and CDR2 FQGTGA. V was clipped by 2 bases and J by 8 bases, with 12 bases between them. The CDR3 consists of 14 residues. The CDR3 region is CASSLSIGAGELFF. The CDR3 nucleotides are TGTGCCAGCAGCTTATCCATTGGGGCGGGGGAGCTGTTTTTT.

The chain employs TRBV6-2 or TRBV6-3 and TRBJ2-5; D is unresolved. Trimming left V 1 base short and J 5 bases short, with 2 bases between. This CDR3 has 11 amino acids. Germline loops: CDR1 MNHEY, CDR2 SVGEGT. The CDR3 spells CASSYYETQYF. The CDR3 DNA follows: TGTGCCAGCAGTTACTATGAGACCCAGTACTTC.

The V and J genes are TRBV7-2 and TRBJ1-2; 7 nucleotides agree with TRBD1. With 5 bases clipped from V and 1 base from J, the junction kept 7 bases outside the gene matches. Per the germline V gene, CDR1 is SGHTA and CDR2 is FQGNSA. There are 15 residues in the CDR3. CDR3 sequence reads: CASSPGQAINYGYTF. In nucleotides, the CDR3 is TGTGCCAGCAGCCCTGGACAGGCGATTAACTATGGCTACACCTTC. The variable domain in full, with the rest retrieved from reference TRBV7-2 and TRBJ1-2, is GAGVSQSPSNKVTEKGKDVELRCDPISGHTALYWYRQSLGQGLEFLIYFQGNSAPDKSGLPSDRFSAERTGGSVSTLTIQRTQQEDSAVYLCASSPGQAINYGYTFGSGTRLTVV.

This clonotype showed up many times. The rearrangement uses TRBV2 and TRBJ2-3; a possible D gene is TRBD2 (5 bases). V was pared by 10 bases and J by 2 bases, with 13 bases between. The CDR3 totals 13 residues. Germline V gene data show CDR1 as SNHLY and CDR2 as FYNNEI. The CDR3: CAIAAEYTDTQYF. The CDR3 DNA is TGTGCCATCGCAGCGGAGTACACAGATACGCAGTATTTT.

The CDR3 loop reads CASRTAGVEDTQYF. The CDR3 DNA is TGTGCCAGCAGAACAGCGGGGGTGGAAGATACGCAGTATTTT. The rearrangement uses TRBV6-2 or TRBV6-3 and TRBJ2-3, with 8 bases aligning to TRBD2. Trimming cost V 6 bases and J 5 bases; bases outside gene matches: 7. This CDR3 is 14 amino acids long. Germline lookup yields CDR1 MNHEY and CDR2 SVGEGT.